The 28 T cell receptor beta chains presented below share a single source sample, sequenced in a study of blood T cells in healthy people across ages (dated by TCRdb to between 2014 and 2017). Library preparation was by 5' RACE. These reads were obtained on an Illumina HiSeq 2500. A second PCR of roughly 7 to 11 cycles was run with a J-beta primer mix and a sample-barcoded 5' primer. TCRdb took the public reads, trimmed them with fastp at Q25, ran MiXCR for clone calling and kept in-frame beta chains. Rows are combined by CDR3 protein, so each entry shows the most common genes and DNA. The sample table shows roughly 860,000 distinct CDR3 sequences, and about 62% are seen once. Jointly, the top ten make up around a quarter of the sample. Sequencing used blood. The receptors shown here come from a man aged 25 to 40 in good health.

J is TRBJ2-1 and V is TRBV29-1; D ambiguous. Trimming took 7 bases from V and 4 from J, leaving 8 bases between them. Germline loops: CDR1 SQVTM, CDR2 ANQGSEA. This CDR3 is 11 amino acids long. CDR3 sequence: CSAPKYNEQFF. Here the CDR3 DNA reads TGCAGCGCCCCCAAATACAATGAGCAGTTCTTC.

The rearrangement links TRBV7-2 to TRBJ2-2; the D is unclear. Germline CDR1 and CDR2: SGHTA and FQGNSA. The CDR3 covers 17 residues. Trimming left V 5 bases short and J 5 bases short, with 21 bases between. As DNA, the CDR3 is TGTGCCAGCAGCGCCCCTTCTGCCGGCCGACATACCGGGGAGCTGTTTTTT. This encodes CASSAPSAGRHTGELFF.

In this sample, this clonotype turned up a few times. This chain uses TRBV5-1 with TRBJ2-7; D is ambiguous. V was shortened by 4 bases and J by 2 bases, with 10 bases between the two germline ends. Germline V CDR1 and CDR2: SGHRS, YFSETQ. The CDR3 contains 13 residues. CDR3 loop: CASSPDWAYEQYF. The CDR3, as DNA: TGCGCCAGCAGCCCCGACTGGGCCTACGAGCAGTACTTC.

This chain links TRBV3-1 with TRBJ2-1; D gene unclear. Trimming removed 4 bases from V and 1 base from J, with 17 bases in between. The CDR3 covers 17 residues. CDR1 and CDR2 (germline): LGHDT, YNNKEL (reference sequence). The CDR3 DNA reads as TGTGCCAGCAGCCCCTTAGACACCCACTTATCCTACAATGAGCAGTTCTTC. Encoded protein: CASSPLDTHLSYNEQFF.

This clonotype came up a few times. This chain joins TRBV6-2 or TRBV6-3 and TRBJ2-3; 8 positions agree with TRBD2. This CDR3 is 19 amino acids long. V shed 5 bases and J 0 bases; nucleotides not matched to a gene: 16. Germline lookup yields CDR1 MNHEY and CDR2 SVGEGT. The CDR3: CASSKTGGPPRQSTDTQYF. CDR3 coding DNA: TGTGCCAGCAGTAAGACGGGGGGGCCACCGCGGCAGAGCACAGATACGCAGTATTTT.

This clonotype was counted a few times. This chain links TRBV6-5 with TRBJ1-1, with D possibly TRBD1 on 6 matching bases. CDR1 MNHEY and CDR2 SVGAGI come from the germline V gene. The CDR3 totals 15 residues. The V end lost 5 bases, the J end lost 2 bases, and 15 bases lay between the germline ends. In nucleotides, the CDR3 is TGTGCCAGCAGTCGACAGGCCCACATTAACACTGAAGCTTTCTTT. Amino acid sequence: CASSRQAHINTEAFF.

The chain combines TRBV7-2 with TRBJ2-7, with D perhaps assigned TRBD1 or TRBD2 (6 bases each). The J call is doubtful: the DNA matches TRBJ2-5 better. Germline lookup yields CDR1 SGHTA and CDR2 FQGNSA. The CDR3 totals 14 residues. The CDR3 DNA reads as TGTGCCAGCAGCTTAGGTCGGGGGCCAGTGACCCAGTACTTC. This sequence encodes CASSLGRGPVTQYF.

This clonotype has more than one count but fewer than ten. The chain combines TRBV12-3 or TRBV12-4 with TRBJ1-1, with D possibly TRBD1 on 5 matching bases. The V end lost 3 bases, the J end lost 1 base, and 9 bases lay between the germline ends. This CDR3 comprises 14 residues. In nucleotides, the CDR3 is TGTGCCAGCAGTTTTGACAGAAAGAACACTGAAGCTTTCTTT. This codes for CASSFDRKNTEAFF.

The chain uses TRBV20-1 and TRBJ2-5, with D perhaps TRBD2 (5 bases). CDR3 length equals 13 residues. CDR1 is DFQATT and CDR2 is SNEGSKA in the germline V gene (reference sequence). V shed 3 bases and J shed 2 bases, with 10 bases lying between them. The CDR3 sequence is CSASLPGQETQYF. The CDR3 nucleotides are TGCAGTGCTAGTCTTCCGGGGCAAGAGACCCAGTACTTC.

The chain recombines TRBV29-1 with TRBJ2-3; 9 bases are a match to TRBD1. V shed 7 bases, J shed 3 bases, and the junction held 11 bases outside the gene matches. Germline CDR1 and CDR2: SQVTM and ANQGSEA. The CDR3 has 15 residues. CDR3 coding DNA: TGCAGCGCCGAAGGAGGGACAGGGAGTACAGATACGCAGTATTTT. This translates into CSAEGGTGSTDTQYF.

The chain links TRBV5-1 to TRBJ2-3, with D possibly matching TRBD1 (8 bases). Germline V CDR1 and CDR2: SGHRS, YFSETQ. V was trimmed by 6 bases and J by 6 bases, leaving 17 bases between them. CDR3 length equals 14 residues. CDR3 DNA: TGCGCCAGCACCCGGACAGGGAGGGGTGATACGCAGTATTTT. This gives the protein CASTRTGRGDTQYF.

This clonotype was recorded a few times. The chain links TRBV7-3 to TRBJ2-1; D is perhaps TRBD1 (6 bases). Per the germline V gene, CDR1 is SGHTA and CDR2 is FQGTGA. This CDR3 region has 15 residues. Trimming removed 4 bases from V and 6 bases from J, with 16 bases in between. The CDR3: CASSSGVAVRNEQFF. CDR3 nucleotide sequence: TGTGCCAGCAGCTCAGGGGTCGCTGTGCGCAATGAGCAGTTCTTC.

This clonotype was detected only a few times. This sequence joins TRBV29-1 and TRBJ2-5; 7 bases agree with TRBD1. The J segment lost 4 bases and the V segment lost 7 bases, leaving 9 bases of the junction unmatched. This CDR3 spans 13 amino acids. Germline-derived CDR1 and CDR2 are SQVTM and ANQGSEA. The CDR3 sequence is CSADTGVRETQYF. CDR3 sequence (DNA): TGCAGCGCCGACACAGGGGTACGAGAGACCCAGTACTTC. The variable domain in full, with the rest retrieved from reference TRBV29-1 and TRBJ2-5, is SAVISQKPSRDICQRGTSLTIQCQVDSQVTMMFWYRQQPGQSLTLIATANQGSEATYESGFVIDKFPISRPNLTFSTLTVSNMSPEDSSIYLCSADTGVRETQYFGPGTRLLVL.

This sequence joins TRBV29-1 and TRBJ2-1; tentatively, D is TRBD2 (5 bases). CDR3 length: 12 residues. Germline assignment: CDR1 SQVTM and CDR2 ANQGSEA. Trimming stripped 2 bases from V and 4 bases from J, with 6 bases between. The DNA for the CDR3 is TGCAGCGTTGAAAGAGGGTACAATGAGCAGTTCTTC. It encodes CSVERGYNEQFF.

The J gene is TRBJ2-1, the V gene TRBV6-2 or TRBV6-3, with D perhaps matching TRBD2 (5 bases). V lost 6 bases and J 6 bases, leaving 15 bases between the germline ends. This CDR3 has 14 amino acids. CDR1 is MNHEY and CDR2 is SVGEGT in the germline V gene. The CDR3 DNA reads TGTGCCAGCAGCCAGGACTGGCTTGGCAATGAGCAGTTCTTC. It is translated as CASSQDWLGNEQFF.

This chain links TRBV15 with TRBJ2-5, with D perhaps matching TRBD1 (6 bases). The last part of the DNA fits TRBJ2-7 better; the J call may be wrong. This CDR3 has 11 residues. From germline, CDR1 is LNHNV and CDR2 YYDKDF (reference sequence). The chain's CDR3 is CATAGDYEQYF. The CDR3 bases are TGTGCCACCGCAGGGGATTACGAGCAGTACTTC.

This clonotype was found a few times. The CDR3 loop reads CASSTGTAKTQYF. The CDR3, as DNA: TGTGCCAGCAGTACCGGGACAGCCAAGACCCAGTACTTC. This rearrangement joins TRBV25-1 to TRBJ2-5; 7 nucleotides agree with TRBD1. The V and J ends lost 5 bases and 6 bases, in that order; junction bases with no gene match: 6. This CDR3 spans 13 amino acids. CDR1 is MGHDK and CDR2 is SYGVNS in the germline V gene.

This clonotype was picked up a small number of times. The J gene is TRBJ2-7, the V gene TRBV28; D ambiguous. V lost 6 bases and J lost 4, with 13 bases in between. Germline V gene data show CDR1 as MDHEN and CDR2 as SYDVKM. The CDR3 extends over 13 amino acids. This CDR3 is CASRGIHGYEQYF. The CDR3, as DNA: TGTGCCAGCAGGGGGATCCACGGGTACGAGCAGTACTTC.

The chain combines TRBV20-1 with TRBJ2-7; TRBD2 matches 8 bases. With V trimmed by 0 bases and J by 3 bases, 16 bases remained unmatched. Germline V gene data show CDR1 as DFQATT and CDR2 as SNEGSKA (reference sequence). The CDR3 has 18 residues. The DNA of the CDR3 is TGCAGTGCTAGAGATCCCCCTTCTAGGATAGCGGGGCTCTACGAGCAGTACTTC. This gives the protein CSARDPPSRIAGLYEQYF.

The chain combines TRBV9 with TRBJ2-1, with D perhaps being TRBD1 or TRBD2 (7 bases each). The CDR3 sequence is 16 residues long. Trimming shortened V by 6 bases and J by 0 bases, and 16 bases separated the two germline ends. Germline V gives CDR1 SGDLS, CDR2 YYNGEE. CDR3 nucleotide sequence: TGTGCCAGCAACCCAGGGGGGGGGGCCTCCTACAATGAGCAGTTCTTC. Its protein is CASNPGGGASYNEQFF.

This chain uses TRBV24-1 with TRBJ2-1; D tentatively reads TRBD1 or TRBD2 (5 bases each). V lost 5 bases, J lost 4 bases, and 8 bases lay in between. Germline V gene sequence: CDR1 KGHDR, CDR2 SFDVKD. This CDR3 region has 13 residues. The CDR3 region is CATSGGVYNEQFF. In DNA, the CDR3 is TGTGCCACCAGTGGAGGGGTTTACAATGAGCAGTTCTTC.

The gene calls are TRBV7-9 and TRBJ2-2; 7 positions agree with TRBD1. Looked up from germline, CDR1 is SEHNR and CDR2 is FQNEAQ (reference sequence). The V gene end was trimmed by 6 bases and the J gene end by 1 base; junction bases not matched to a gene: 11. This CDR3 spans 17 amino acids. CDR3 bases: TGTGCCAGCAGGACTCTATGTAGACAGGGGAACACCGGGGAGCTGTTTTTT. Encoded protein: CASRTLCRQGNTGELFF. The full variable domain, rest sourced from reference TRBV7-9 and TRBJ2-2, is DTGVSQNPRHKITKRGQNVTFRCDPISEHNRLYWYRQTLGQGPEFLTYFQNEAQLEKSRLLSDRFSAERPKGSFSTLEIQRTEQGDSAMYLCASRTLCRQGNTGELFFGEGSRLTVL.

This clonotype was detected a few times. The gene calls are TRBV18 and TRBJ1-2; 8 bases line up with TRBD1. This CDR3 has 13 residues. Germline lookup yields CDR1 KGHSH and CDR2 LQKENI. Trimming removed 3 bases from V and 5 bases from J; junction bases left unmatched: 2. The CDR3 nucleotides are TGTGCCAGCTCACCGGGACAGGAGTATGGCTACACCTTC. Translated: CASSPGQEYGYTF.

The J gene is TRBJ1-2, the V gene TRBV6-2 or TRBV6-3, with 8 positions matching TRBD1. V gave up 5 bases and J gave up 4 bases; unmatched junction bases: 6. CDR3 length equals 14 residues. CDR1 is MNHEY and CDR2 is SVGEGT in the germline V gene. The DNA of the CDR3 is TGTGCCAGCAGTGTTCAAGACAGGGGCTATGGCTACACCTTC. It specifies CASSVQDRGYGYTF.

CDR3 loop: CASSLLVADRRTYNEQFF. CDR3 coding DNA: TGTGCCAGCAGCTTACTAGTGGCAGATCGAAGGACCTACAATGAGCAGTTCTTC. The chain is built from TRBV7-8 and TRBJ2-1; no clear D gene. The germline CDR1 and CDR2 sequences are SGHVS and FQNEAQ. This CDR3 is 18 amino acids long. Trimming shortened V by 2 bases and J by 2 bases, and 19 bases separated the two germline ends.

V usage is TRBV4-3 and J usage is TRBJ2-7; 9 bases are shared with TRBD1. Germline V CDR1 and CDR2: LGHNA, YSLEER. With 5 bases clipped from V and 0 bases from J, the junction kept 8 bases outside the gene matches. This CDR3 has 16 residues. CDR3 nucleotide sequence: TGCGCCAGCAGCTGGTCGACAGGGGGGAGCTCCTACGAGCAGTACTTC. Amino acid sequence: CASSWSTGGSSYEQYF.

This chain links TRBV24-1 with TRBJ2-1; 11 bases match TRBD2. CDR1 and CDR2 (germline): KGHDR, SFDVKD. The CDR3 consists of 15 residues. Unmatched junction bases numbered 10, after V lost 4 bases and J lost 12 bases. The CDR3 DNA sequence: TGTGCCACCAGTGACCTCTACACGGGGACTAGCGGGCAGTTCTTC. Encoded protein: CATSDLYTGTSGQFF.

The chain recombines TRBV11-2 with TRBJ1-4; D call uncertain. The V end was cut by 1 base, the J end by 3 bases, with 9 bases between. The CDR3 loop spans 15 amino acids. CDR1 and CDR2 from the germline V gene are SGHAT and FQNNGV. CDR3 protein: CASSLVVAANEKLFF. The CDR3 nucleotides read TGTGCCAGCAGCTTAGTCGTGGCTGCTAATGAAAAACTGTTTTTT.